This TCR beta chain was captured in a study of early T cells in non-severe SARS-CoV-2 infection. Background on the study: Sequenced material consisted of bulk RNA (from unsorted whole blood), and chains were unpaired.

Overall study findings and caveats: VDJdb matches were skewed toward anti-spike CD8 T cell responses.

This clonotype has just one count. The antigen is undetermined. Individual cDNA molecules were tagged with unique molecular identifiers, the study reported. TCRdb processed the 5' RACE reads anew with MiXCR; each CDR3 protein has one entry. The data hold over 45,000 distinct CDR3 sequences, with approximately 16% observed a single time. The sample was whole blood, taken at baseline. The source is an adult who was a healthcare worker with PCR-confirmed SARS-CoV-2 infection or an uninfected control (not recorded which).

The CDR3 DNA follows: TGTGCCAGCAGCTTGGGCGGGACTAGCGTCGGTTACGAGCAGTACTTC. This encodes CASSLGGTSVGYEQYF. This chain links TRBV5-6 with TRBJ2-7, with 10 bases lining up with TRBD2. Losses at the gene ends were 0 bases for V and 4 bases for J; bases not matched to a gene: 7. The CDR3 length is 16 residues. CDR1 SGHDT and CDR2 YYEEEE come from the germline V gene.